This T cell receptor beta chain comes out of a study of T cells in Graves' hyperthyroidism and ophthalmopathy. Overall study findings and caveats: The model made its ophthalmopathy prediction, and onset followed a median about 5.9 months later.

Researchers barred patients who had uncontrolled infection, other autoimmune disease, pregnancy or lactation. The PBMCs studied were ones that came from about 10 ml fresh peripheral blood. Losses at the gene ends were 6 bases for V and 5 bases for J; bases not matched to a gene: 12. The CDR3 is 15 amino acids. Germline V lookup: CDR1 SGDLS, CDR2 YYNGEE. Authors of the study amplified TCR beta CDR3 regions from RNA transcripts. The HTBI primer set served for first-round RT-PCR of the TCR CDR3. TCRdb ran MiXCR on the multiplex PCR reads and lists one entry per CDR3 protein. The sample consists of 400,000 to 500,000 distinct CDR3 sequences, roughly 14% of them appearing once. With respect to this clonotype: Its antigen is not known.

The chain joins TRBV9 to TRBJ2-5; 8 bases are shared with TRBD2. The source material was blood. This TCR was recovered from a man younger than 30 with Graves' ophthalmopathy. CDR3: CASTSGGGGGETQYF. The CDR3 region has the DNA TGTGCCAGCACCAGTGGTGGGGGCGGGGGGGAGACCCAGTACTTC.